This T cell receptor beta chain is drawn from a study of shared T cell receptors in the human thymus. Looked up from germline, CDR1 is SGHTA and CDR2 is FQGNSA. This CDR3 spans 14 amino acids. Trimming removed 3 bases from V and 3 bases from J, with 11 bases in between. The assay was immunoSEQ multiplex PCR, and TCRdb's table has in-frame clones only and misses some. The data hold 450,000 to 650,000 clones, with around three quarters observed a single time. These data were likewise used in another study, on human thymus T cells.

The sample comprised thymocytes. This sequence was found in a boy in the first two years of life with a congenital heart defect. The chain combines TRBV7-2 with TRBJ2-5; perhaps TRBD1 as D (6 bases). For the CDR3, the DNA is TGTGCCAGCAGCTTGCTTCCAGGGGAAGAGACCCAGTACTTC. Residues: CASSLLPGEETQYF.